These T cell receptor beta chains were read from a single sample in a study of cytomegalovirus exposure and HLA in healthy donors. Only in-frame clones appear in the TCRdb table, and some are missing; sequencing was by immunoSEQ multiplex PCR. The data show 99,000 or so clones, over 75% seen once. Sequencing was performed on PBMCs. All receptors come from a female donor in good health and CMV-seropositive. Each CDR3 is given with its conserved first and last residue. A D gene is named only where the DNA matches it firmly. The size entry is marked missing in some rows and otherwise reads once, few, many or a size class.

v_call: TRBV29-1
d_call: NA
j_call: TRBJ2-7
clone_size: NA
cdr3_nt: TGCAGCGTTGGCGGCAGCTCGTACGAGCAGTACTTC
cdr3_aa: CSVGGSSYEQYF

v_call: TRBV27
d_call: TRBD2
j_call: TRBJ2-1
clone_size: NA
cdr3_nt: TGTGCCAGCAGTTTTGGAGGCGGGAGGTTTGAGCAGTTCTTC
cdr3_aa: CASSFGGGRFEQFF

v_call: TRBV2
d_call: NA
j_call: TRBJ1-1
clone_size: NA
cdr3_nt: TGTGCCAGCAGTGGGATTGGAGGGGCGGTCCTCATGAACACTGAAGCTTTCTTT
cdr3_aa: CASSGIGGAVLMNTEAFF

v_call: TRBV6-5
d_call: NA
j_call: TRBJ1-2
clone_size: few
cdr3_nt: TGTGCCAGCAGTTCGCCGGCTAACTATGGCTACACCTTC
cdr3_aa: CASSSPANYGYTF

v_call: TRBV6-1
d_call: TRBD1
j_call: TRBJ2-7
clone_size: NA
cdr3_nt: TGTGCCAGCAGTCACCGACAGGGCTACGAGCAGTACTTC
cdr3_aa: CASSHRQGYEQYF

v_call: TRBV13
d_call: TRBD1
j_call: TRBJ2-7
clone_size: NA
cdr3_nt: TGTGCCAGCAGCTTAGTTGGGGGACAGGGTACCTACGAGCAGTACTTC
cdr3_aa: CASSLVGGQGTYEQYF

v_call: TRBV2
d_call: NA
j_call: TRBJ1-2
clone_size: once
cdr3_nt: TGTGCCAGCAGTGTAGGGGAGGATGGCTACACCTTC
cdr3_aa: CASSVGEDGYTF

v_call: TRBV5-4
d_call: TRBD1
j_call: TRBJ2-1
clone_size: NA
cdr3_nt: TGTGCCAGCAGCTTGGCCCAGGGGGCAGGGAATGAGCAGTTCTTC
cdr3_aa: CASSLAQGAGNEQFF

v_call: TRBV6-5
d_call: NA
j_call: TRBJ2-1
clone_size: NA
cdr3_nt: TGTGCCAGCAGTTACCCCGCTAGCATTGAGCAGTTCTTC
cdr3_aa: CASSYPASIEQFF

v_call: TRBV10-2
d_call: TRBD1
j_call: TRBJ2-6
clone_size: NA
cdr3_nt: TGCGCCAGCACCCCGAGGGGCCAGGGGGCCTCCTCTGGGGCCAACGTCCTGACTTTC
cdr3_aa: CASTPRGQGASSGANVLTF

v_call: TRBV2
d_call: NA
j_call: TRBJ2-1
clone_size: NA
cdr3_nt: TGTGCCAGCAGTGAAGTGGTAGGGGGGGGTAGAGAGCAGTTCTTC
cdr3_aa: CASSEVVGGGREQFF

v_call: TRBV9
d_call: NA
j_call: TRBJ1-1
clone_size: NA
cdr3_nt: TGTGCCAGCAGCGTAGGGGGGCACACTGAAGCTTTCTTC
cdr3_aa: CASSVGGHTEAFF

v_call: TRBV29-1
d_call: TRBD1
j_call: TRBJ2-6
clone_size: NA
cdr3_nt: TGCAGCGTTGCGGCGACAGGGTCTGGGGCCAACGTCCTGACTTTC
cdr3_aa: CSVAATGSGANVLTF

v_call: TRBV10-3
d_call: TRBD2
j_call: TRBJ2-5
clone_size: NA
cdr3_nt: TGTGCCACTCAGGCTAGCGGGGAGGAGACCCAGTACTTC
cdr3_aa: CATQASGEETQYF

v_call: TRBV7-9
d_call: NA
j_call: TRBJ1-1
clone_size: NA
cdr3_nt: TGTGCCAGCAGCTTAGCCCTCAGGGGATTAAAGAACACTGAAGCTTTCTTT
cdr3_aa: CASSLALRGLKNTEAFF

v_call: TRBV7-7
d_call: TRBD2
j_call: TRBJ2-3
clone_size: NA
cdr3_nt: TGTGCCAGCAGCCCACAACTACTAGCGGGGGGAACAGATACGCAGTATTTT
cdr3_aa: CASSPQLLAGGTDTQYF

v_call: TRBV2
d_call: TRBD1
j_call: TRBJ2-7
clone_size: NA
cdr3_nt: TGTGCCAGCAGAGGCGGGGGACAGGGGTATTACGAGCAGTACTTC
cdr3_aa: CASRGGGQGYYEQYF

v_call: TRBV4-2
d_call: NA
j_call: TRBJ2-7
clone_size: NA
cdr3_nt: TGTGCCAGCAGCGCACAGGGTTTCCACGAGCAGTACTTC
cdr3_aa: CASSAQGFHEQYF

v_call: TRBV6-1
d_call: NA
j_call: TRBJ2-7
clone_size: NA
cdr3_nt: TGTGCCAGCAAAAGTACAGTCGACCAGTACGAGCAGTACTTC
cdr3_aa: CASKSTVDQYEQYF

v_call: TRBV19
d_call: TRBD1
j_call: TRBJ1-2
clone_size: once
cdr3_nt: TGTGCCAGTAGTATAGACCTGGACAGGGATCCCTATGGCTACACCTTC
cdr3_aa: CASSIDLDRDPYGYTF

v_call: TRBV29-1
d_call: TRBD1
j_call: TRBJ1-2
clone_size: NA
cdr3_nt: TGCAGCGTTGGGGACAGCTATGGCTACACCTTC
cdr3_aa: CSVGDSYGYTF

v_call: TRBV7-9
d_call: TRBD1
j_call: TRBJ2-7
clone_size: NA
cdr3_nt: TGTGCCAGCAGCTTTGGGACAGTCTACGAGCAGTACTTC
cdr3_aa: CASSFGTVYEQYF

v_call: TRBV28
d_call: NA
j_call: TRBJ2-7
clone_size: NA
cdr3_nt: TGTGCCAGCAGTTTCAGCAGGAACTACGAGCAGTACTTC
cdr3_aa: CASSFSRNYEQYF

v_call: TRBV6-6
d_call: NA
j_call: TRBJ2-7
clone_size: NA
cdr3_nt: TGTGCCAGCAGTTTACTAGATTACGAGCAGTACTTC
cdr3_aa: CASSLLDYEQYF

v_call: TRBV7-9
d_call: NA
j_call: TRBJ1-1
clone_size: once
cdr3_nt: TGTGCCTCAAGATCTGGACAGATGAACACTGAAGCTTTCTTT
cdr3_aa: CASRSGQMNTEAFF

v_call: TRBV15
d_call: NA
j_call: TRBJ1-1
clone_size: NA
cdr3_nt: TGTGCCACCAGCAGAGATGTGGGGCGAACTGAAGCTTTCTTT
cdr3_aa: CATSRDVGRTEAFF

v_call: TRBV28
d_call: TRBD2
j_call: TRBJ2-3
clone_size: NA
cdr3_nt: TGTGCCAGCAGCCTCGGACTAGCGGTTAGCACAGATACGCAGTATTTT
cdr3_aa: CASSLGLAVSTDTQYF

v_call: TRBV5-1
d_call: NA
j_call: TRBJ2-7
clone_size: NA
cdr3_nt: TGCGCCAGCAGCCCCGGACCGGGGTCATTAAGGGAGCAGTACTTC
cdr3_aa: CASSPGPGSLREQYF

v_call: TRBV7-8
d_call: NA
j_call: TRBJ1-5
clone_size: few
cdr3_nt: TGTGCCAGCAGCTTAGGCACCCCAGGGGATCAGCCCCAGCATTTT
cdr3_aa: CASSLGTPGDQPQHF

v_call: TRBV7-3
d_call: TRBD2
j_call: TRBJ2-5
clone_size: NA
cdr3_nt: TGTGCCAGCAGCTTAGGGACTAGCGGAATCCAAGAGACCCAGTACTTC
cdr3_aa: CASSLGTSGIQETQYF

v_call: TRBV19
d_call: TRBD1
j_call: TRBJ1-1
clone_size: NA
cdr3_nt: TGTGCCAGCCGACAGGGGTTGAACACTGAAGCTTTCTTT
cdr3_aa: CASRQGLNTEAFF

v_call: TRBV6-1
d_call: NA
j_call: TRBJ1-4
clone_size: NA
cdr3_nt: TGTGCCAGCAGTGAAAGCGGAGGGTGGGAAAAACTGTTTTTT
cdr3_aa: CASSESGGWEKLFF

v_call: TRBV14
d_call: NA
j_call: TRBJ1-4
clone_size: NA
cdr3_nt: TGTGCCAGCAGCCTGACTGTAGATCCAACTAATGAAAAACTGTTTTTT
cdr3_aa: CASSLTVDPTNEKLFF

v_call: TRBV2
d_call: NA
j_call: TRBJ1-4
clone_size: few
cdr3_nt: TGTGCCAGCAACCAGGGTGTGGAAAAACTGTTTTTT
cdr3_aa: CASNQGVEKLFF

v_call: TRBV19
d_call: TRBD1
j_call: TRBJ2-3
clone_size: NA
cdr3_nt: TGTGCCAGTAAAGGGGGGACAGGCATGTTTGATACGCAGTATTTT
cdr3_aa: CASKGGTGMFDTQYF

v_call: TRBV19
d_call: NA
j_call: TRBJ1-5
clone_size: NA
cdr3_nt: TGTGCCAGTAGTATTTATGGCAATCAGCCCCAGCATTTT
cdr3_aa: CASSIYGNQPQHF

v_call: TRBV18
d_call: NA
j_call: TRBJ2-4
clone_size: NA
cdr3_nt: TGTGCCAGCTCACCACTCCAGAACATAGCCAAAAACATTCAGTACTTC
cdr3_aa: CASSPLQNIAKNIQYF

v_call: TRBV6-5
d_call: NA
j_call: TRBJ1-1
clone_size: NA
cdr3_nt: TGTGCCAGCAGTTACTCTCGGGGGGCCGAGACTGAAGCTTTCTTT
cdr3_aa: CASSYSRGAETEAFF

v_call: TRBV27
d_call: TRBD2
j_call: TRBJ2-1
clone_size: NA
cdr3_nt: TGTGCCAGCAGTTTGAGTCTAGCGGGCGTCGGGCAGTTCTTC
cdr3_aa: CASSLSLAGVGQFF

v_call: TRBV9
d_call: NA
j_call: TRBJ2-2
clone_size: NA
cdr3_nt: TGTGCCAGCAGCGTAGATGGAGGGCCTAGAGGGGAGCTGTTTTTT
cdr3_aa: CASSVDGGPRGELFF

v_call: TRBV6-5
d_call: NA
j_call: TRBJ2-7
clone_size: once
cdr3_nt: TGTGCCAGCAGTTACGTGGCAGCAGGGGAGCAGTACTTC
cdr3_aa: CASSYVAAGEQYF

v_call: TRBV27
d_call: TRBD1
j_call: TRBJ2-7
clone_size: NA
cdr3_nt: TGTGCCAGCTGGTGGAGAGACAGGGATCCTTGGGAGCAGTACTTC
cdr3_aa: CASWWRDRDPWEQYF

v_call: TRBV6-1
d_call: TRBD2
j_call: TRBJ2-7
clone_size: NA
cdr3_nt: TGTGCCAGCAGTGGAGGAGCGGGGGGCCTCGAGCAGTACTTC
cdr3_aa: CASSGGAGGLEQYF

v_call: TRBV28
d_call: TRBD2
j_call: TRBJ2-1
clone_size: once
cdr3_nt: TGTGCCAGCAGTCCACTAGCGGGAGGGGGCACTCTTTGGAATGAGCAGTTCTTC
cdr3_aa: CASSPLAGGGTLWNEQFF

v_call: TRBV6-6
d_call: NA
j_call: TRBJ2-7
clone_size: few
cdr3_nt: TGTGCCAGCAGTTACCCCTACGTCCCCTACGAGCAGTACTTC
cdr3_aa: CASSYPYVPYEQYF

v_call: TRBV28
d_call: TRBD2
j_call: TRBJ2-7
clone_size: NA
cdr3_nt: TGTGCCAGCAGCCAGGCGGGACTAGCGGGAGAGTGGTCCTACGAGCAGTACTTC
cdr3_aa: CASSQAGLAGEWSYEQYF

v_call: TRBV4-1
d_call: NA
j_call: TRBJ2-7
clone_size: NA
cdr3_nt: TGCGCCAGCAGCCAAGATCGTTTCGAGGGAAGCTACGAGCAGTACTTC
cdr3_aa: CASSQDRFEGSYEQYF

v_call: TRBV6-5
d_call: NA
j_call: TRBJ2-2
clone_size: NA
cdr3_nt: TGTGCCAGCGGTCGAGCAGGGGACACCGGGGAGCTGTTTTTT
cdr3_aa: CASGRAGDTGELFF

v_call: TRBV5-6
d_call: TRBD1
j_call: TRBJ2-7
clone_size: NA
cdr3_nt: TGTGCCAGCAGCTTTGGACAGGGGAGAGACGAGCAGTACTTC
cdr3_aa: CASSFGQGRDEQYF

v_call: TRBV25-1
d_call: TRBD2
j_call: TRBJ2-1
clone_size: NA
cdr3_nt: TGTGCCAGCAGTGAATCAGGGACTAGCAATGAGCAGTTCTTC
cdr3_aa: CASSESGTSNEQFF

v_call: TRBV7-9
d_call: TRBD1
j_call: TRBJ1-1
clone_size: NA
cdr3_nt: TGTGCCAGCAGCGCAACCGGGACAGGGGGCGTTGAAGCTTTCTTT
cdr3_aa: CASSATGTGGVEAFF

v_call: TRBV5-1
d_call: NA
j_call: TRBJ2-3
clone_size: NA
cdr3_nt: TGCGCCAGCAGCAACGCGGTTGCAGATACGCAGTATTTT
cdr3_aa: CASSNAVADTQYF

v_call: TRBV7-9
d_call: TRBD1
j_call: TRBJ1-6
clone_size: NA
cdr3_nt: TGTGCCAGCAGCGTCAGGGGGTCACCCCTCCACTTT
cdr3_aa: CASSVRGSPLHF

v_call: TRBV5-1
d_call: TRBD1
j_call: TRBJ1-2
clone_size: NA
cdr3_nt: TGCGCCAGCAGCCCCAGGGACAGAGATGGCTACACCTTC
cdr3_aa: CASSPRDRDGYTF

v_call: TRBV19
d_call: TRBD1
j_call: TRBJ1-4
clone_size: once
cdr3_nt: TGTGCCAGTTGTATATTTCCCCTTGGGACAGGGAATGAAAAACTGTTTTTT
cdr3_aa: CASCIFPLGTGNEKLFF

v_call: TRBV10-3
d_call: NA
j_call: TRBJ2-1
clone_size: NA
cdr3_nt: TGTGCCATCAGTGCTTTACAGGGCAGCTCCTACAATGAGCAGTTCTTC
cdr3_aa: CAISALQGSSYNEQFF

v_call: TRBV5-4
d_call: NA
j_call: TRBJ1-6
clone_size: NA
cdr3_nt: TGTGCCTGCGGCGGACAGTCTAGCTCCTATAATTCACCCCTCCACTTT
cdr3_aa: CACGGQSSSYNSPLHF

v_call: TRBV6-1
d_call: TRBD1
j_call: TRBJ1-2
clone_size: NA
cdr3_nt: TGTGCCAGCAGTGAAAGGAGGGACAGCGGCGGCTACACCTTC
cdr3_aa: CASSERRDSGGYTF

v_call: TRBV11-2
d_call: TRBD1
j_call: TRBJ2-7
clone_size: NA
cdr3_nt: TGTGCCAGCCACATGACAGGGGCCTACGAGCAGTACTTC
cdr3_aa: CASHMTGAYEQYF